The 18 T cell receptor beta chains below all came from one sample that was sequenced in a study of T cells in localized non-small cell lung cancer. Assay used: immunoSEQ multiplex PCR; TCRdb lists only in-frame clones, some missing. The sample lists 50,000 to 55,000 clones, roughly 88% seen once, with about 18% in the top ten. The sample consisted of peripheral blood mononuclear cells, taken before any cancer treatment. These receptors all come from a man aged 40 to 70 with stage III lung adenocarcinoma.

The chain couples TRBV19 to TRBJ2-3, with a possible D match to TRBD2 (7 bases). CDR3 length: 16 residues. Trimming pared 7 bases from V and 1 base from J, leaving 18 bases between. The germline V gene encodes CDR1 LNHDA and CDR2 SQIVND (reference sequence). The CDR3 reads CASTPGEGGGTDTQYF. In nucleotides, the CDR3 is TGTGCCAGTACCCCGGGAGAGGGGGGGGGCACAGATACGCAGTATTTT.

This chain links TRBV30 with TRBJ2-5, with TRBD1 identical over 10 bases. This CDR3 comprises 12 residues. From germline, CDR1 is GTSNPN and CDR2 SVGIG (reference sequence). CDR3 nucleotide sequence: TGTGCTCGGACAGGGGGAGGAGAGACCCAGTACTTC. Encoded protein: CARTGGGETQYF.

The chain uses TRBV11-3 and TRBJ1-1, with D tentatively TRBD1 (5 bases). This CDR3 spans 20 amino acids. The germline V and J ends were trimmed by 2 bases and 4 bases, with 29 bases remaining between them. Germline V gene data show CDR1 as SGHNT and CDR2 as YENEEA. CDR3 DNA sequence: TGTGCCAGCAGCTTAATTAGAGAGGGGAGGAAGGGTCCCGAGGGCACTGAAGCTTTCTTT. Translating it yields CASSLIREGRKGPEGTEAFF.

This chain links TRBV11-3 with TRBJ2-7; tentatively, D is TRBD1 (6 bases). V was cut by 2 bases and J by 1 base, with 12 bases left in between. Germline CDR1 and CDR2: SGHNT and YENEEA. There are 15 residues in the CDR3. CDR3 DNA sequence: TGTGCCAGCAGCTTATACCGGGACAATTCCTACGAGCAGTACTTC. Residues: CASSLYRDNSYEQYF.

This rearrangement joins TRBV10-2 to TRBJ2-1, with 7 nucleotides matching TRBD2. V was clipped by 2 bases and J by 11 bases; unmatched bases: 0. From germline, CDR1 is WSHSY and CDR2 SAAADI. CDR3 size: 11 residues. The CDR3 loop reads CASSEGTKQFF. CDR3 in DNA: TGCGCCAGCAGTGAGGGGACTAAGCAGTTCTTC.

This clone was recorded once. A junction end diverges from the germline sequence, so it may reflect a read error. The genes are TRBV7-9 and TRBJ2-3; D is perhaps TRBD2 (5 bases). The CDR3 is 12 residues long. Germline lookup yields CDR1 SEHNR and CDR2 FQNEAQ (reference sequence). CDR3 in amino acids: CASSLALDLSDF. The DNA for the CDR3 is TGTGCCAGCAGCTTAGCTTTGGACTTATCGGATTTT.

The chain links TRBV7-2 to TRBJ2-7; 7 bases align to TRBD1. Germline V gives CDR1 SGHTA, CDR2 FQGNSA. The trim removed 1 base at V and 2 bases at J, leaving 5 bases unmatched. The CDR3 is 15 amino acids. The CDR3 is CASSLGQGGAYEQYF. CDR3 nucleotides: TGTGCCAGCAGCTTAGGCCAAGGGGGCGCCTACGAGCAGTACTTC. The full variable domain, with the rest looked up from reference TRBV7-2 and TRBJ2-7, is GAGVSQSPSNKVTEKGKDVELRCDPISGHTALYWYRQSLGQGLEFLIYFQGNSAPDKSGLPSDRFSAERTGGSVSTLTIQRTQQEDSAVYLCASSLGQGGAYEQYFGPGTRLTVT.

The CDR3 bases are TGTGCCAGCAGCGCGGGACAGGGGAACGAGCAGTACTTC. Its translation is CASSAGQGNEQYF. The chain employs TRBV11-3 and TRBJ2-7; 10 nucleotides match TRBD1. Germline loops: CDR1 SGHNT, CDR2 YENEEA. V shed 5 bases and J 5 bases; nucleotides not matched to a gene: 3. The CDR3 covers 13 residues.

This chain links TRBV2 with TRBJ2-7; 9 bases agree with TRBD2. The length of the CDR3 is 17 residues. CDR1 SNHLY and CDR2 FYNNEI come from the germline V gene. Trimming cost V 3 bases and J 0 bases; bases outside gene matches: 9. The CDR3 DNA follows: TGTGCCAGCAGTGACCCTAGCGGGATTGGGAGCTCCTACGAGCAGTACTTC. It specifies CASSDPSGIGSSYEQYF.

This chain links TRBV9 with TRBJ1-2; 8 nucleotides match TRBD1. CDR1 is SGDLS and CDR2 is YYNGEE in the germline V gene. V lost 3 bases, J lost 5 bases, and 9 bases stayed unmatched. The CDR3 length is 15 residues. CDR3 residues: CASSARTGQEYGYTF. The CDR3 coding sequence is TGTGCCAGCAGCGCAAGAACGGGACAGGAGTATGGCTACACCTTC. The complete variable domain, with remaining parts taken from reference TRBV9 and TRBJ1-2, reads DSGVTQTPKHLITATGQRVTLRCSPRSGDLSVYWYQQSLDQGLQFLIQYYNGEERAKGNILERFSAQQFPDLHSELNLSSLELGDSALYFCASSARTGQEYGYTFGSGTRLTVV.

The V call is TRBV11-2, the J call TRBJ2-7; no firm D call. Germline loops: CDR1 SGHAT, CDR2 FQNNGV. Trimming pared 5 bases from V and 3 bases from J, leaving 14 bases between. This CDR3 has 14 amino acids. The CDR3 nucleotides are TGTGCCAGCAGCGGATGGACGGAATTCTACGAGCAGTACTTC. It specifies CASSGWTEFYEQYF.

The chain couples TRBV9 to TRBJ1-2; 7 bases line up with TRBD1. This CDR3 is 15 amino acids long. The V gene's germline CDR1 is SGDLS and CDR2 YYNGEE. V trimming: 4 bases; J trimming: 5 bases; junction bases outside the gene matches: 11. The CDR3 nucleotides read TGTGCCAGCAGCTTACTAACCGGGACAGCATATGGCTACACCTTC. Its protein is CASSLLTGTAYGYTF.

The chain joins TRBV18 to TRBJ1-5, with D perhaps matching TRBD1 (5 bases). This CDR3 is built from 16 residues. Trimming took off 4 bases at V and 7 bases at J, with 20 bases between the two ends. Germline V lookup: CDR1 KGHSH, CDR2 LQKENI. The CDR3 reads CASSLNPPGSDQPQHF. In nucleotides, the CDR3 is TGTGCCAGCTCACTAAACCCGCCAGGGAGCGACCAGCCCCAGCATTTT.

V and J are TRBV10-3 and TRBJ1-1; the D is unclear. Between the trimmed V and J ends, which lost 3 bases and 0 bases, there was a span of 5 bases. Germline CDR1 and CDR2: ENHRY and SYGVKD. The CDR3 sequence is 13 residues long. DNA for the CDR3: TGTGCCATCAGTGACGGAATGAACACTGAAGCTTTCTTT. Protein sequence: CAISDGMNTEAFF.

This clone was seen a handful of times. The CDR3 spells CASSQERALLAHEQFF. In DNA, the CDR3 is TGCGCCAGCAGCCAAGAGCGGGCCCTACTAGCCCATGAGCAGTTCTTC. V is TRBV4-3 and J is TRBJ2-1, with a weak D call TRBD2 (6 bases). The CDR3 consists of 16 residues. V was pared by 0 bases and J by 8 bases, with 17 bases between. The germline gives CDR1 LGHNA, CDR2 YSLEER.

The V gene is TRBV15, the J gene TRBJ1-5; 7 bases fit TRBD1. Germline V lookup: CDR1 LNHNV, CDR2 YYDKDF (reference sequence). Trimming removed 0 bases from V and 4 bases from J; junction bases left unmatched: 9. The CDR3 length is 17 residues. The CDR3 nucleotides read TGTGCCACCAGCAGAGATATGGAGACAGGGTATAATCAGCCCCAGCATTTT. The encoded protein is CATSRDMETGYNQPQHF.

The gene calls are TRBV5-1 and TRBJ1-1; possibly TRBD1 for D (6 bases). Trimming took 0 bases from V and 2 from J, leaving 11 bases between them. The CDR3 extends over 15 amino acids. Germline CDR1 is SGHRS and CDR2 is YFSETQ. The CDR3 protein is CASSLVDRTNTEAFF. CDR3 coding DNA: TGCGCCAGCAGCTTGGTAGACAGGACCAACACTGAAGCTTTCTTT. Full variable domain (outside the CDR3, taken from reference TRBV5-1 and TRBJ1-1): KAGVTQTPRYLIKTRGQQVTLSCSPISGHRSVSWYQQTPGQGLQFLFEYFSETQRNKGNFPGRFSGRQFSNSRSEMNVSTLELGDSALYLCASSLVDRTNTEAFFGQGTRLTVV.

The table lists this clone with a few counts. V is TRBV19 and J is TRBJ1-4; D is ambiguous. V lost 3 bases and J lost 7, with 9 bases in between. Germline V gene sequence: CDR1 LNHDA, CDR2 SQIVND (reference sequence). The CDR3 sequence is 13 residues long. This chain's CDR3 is CASSILIGEKLFF. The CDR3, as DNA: TGTGCCAGTAGTATCCTCATCGGTGAAAAACTGTTTTTT.